The 28 T cell receptor beta chains reported below all come from one sample, sequenced in a study of T cells in Graves' hyperthyroidism and ophthalmopathy. TCR beta CDR3 region amplification was performed from RNA transcripts. TCR CDR3 regions were first amplified by RT-PCR with HTBI primers. TCRdb fed the multiplex PCR reads into MiXCR, producing one record per CDR3 protein. The data hold more than 650,000 distinct CDR3 sequences, with 14% observed a single time. Material for sequencing was blood. These receptor sequences come from a woman between 18 and 30 years old with Graves' hyperthyroidism.

This chain connects TRBV30 to TRBJ1-1; no clear D. This CDR3 is 11 amino acids long. Trimming shortened V by 0 bases and J by 10 bases, and 9 bases separated the two germline ends. CDR1 and CDR2 (germline): GTSNPN, SVGIG (reference sequence). The CDR3 region is CAWSVPTRAFF. For the CDR3, the DNA is TGTGCCTGGAGTGTACCGACGCGAGCTTTCTTT.

This clonotype was seen a few times. The chain recombines TRBV30 with TRBJ2-1; 7 bases are a match to TRBD2. From germline, CDR1 is GTSNPN and CDR2 SVGIG (reference sequence). This CDR3 contains 13 residues. Trimming removed 7 bases from V and 8 bases from J; junction bases left unmatched: 11. CDR3 region: CAYSQTSSHEQFF. The CDR3 DNA reads as TGTGCCTACTCGCAGACTAGCTCGCATGAGCAGTTCTTC.

The J gene is TRBJ2-1, the V gene TRBV12-5; 8 nucleotides agree with TRBD1. There are 12 residues in the CDR3. The J segment lost 9 bases and the V segment lost 6 bases, leaving 4 bases of the junction unmatched. Looked up from germline, CDR1 is LGHNT and CDR2 is FRNRAP. CDR3 sequence reads: CASGGDRSEQFF. Here the CDR3 DNA reads TGTGCTAGTGGGGGGGACAGGTCTGAGCAGTTCTTC.

This clonotype has ten or more counts. The CDR3 spells CASSLGPRTGSGYTF. Here the CDR3 DNA reads TGTGCCAGCAGTTTGGGGCCCCGGACAGGGTCTGGCTACACCTTC. J is TRBJ1-2 and V is TRBV12-3 or TRBV12-4; 8 bases align to TRBD1. Unmatched junction bases numbered 10, after V lost 3 bases and J lost 7 bases. This CDR3 is built from 15 residues.

This clonotype has a count of ten or more. CDR3 in amino acids: CASSSFVGGLNTGELFF. CDR3 coding DNA: TGTGCCAGCAGCTCCTTCGTTGGGGGGCTTAACACCGGGGAGCTGTTTTTT. The chain has TRBV11-2 and TRBJ2-2; D may correspond to TRBD1 or TRBD2 (6 bases each). V dropped 4 bases and J dropped 2 bases, with 17 bases sitting between them. Germline CDR1 and CDR2: SGHAT and FQNNGV. There are 17 residues in the CDR3.

Points on this clonotype: The junction differs from germline at one of its ends, possibly a read error. The chain couples TRBV11-2 to TRBJ2-1; 9 nucleotides align to TRBD2. Germline V lookup: CDR1 SGHAT, CDR2 FQNNGV. The CDR3 has 18 amino acids. As DNA, the CDR3 is TGTGCCAGCAGCCCGGTTCGGGGGCCCGGGACTAGCATCAATGGGCAGTTCTTC. Translated: CASSPVRGPGTSINGQFF.

This clonotype was seen many times. The genes are TRBV18 and TRBJ1-5; tentative D call: TRBD1 (5 bases). The length of the CDR3 is 16 residues. CDR1 and CDR2 (germline): KGHSH, LQKENI. The V end lost 3 bases, the J end lost 5 bases, and 17 bases lay between the germline ends. In DNA form, the CDR3 reads TGTGCCAGCTCACCTGGCGACTCGGACATCGATCAGCCCCAGCATTTT. This gives the protein CASSPGDSDIDQPQHF.

This chain joins TRBV25-1 and TRBJ2-1; tentative D call: TRBD1 (6 bases). The CDR3 has 15 amino acids. Germline V lookup: CDR1 MGHDK, CDR2 SYGVNS. Trimming took 3 bases from V and 7 from J, leaving 16 bases between them. CDR3 sequence: CASSDMGALENEQFF. In nucleotides, the CDR3 is TGTGCCAGCAGTGATATGGGGGCCCTTGAGAATGAGCAGTTCTTC. Complete variable domain (other parts from reference TRBV25-1 and TRBJ2-1): EADIYQTPRYLVIGTGKKITLECSQTMGHDKMYWYQQDPGMELHLIHYSYGVNSTEKGDLSSESTVSRIRTEHFPLTLESARPSHTSQYLCASSDMGALENEQFFGPGTRLTVL.

This clonotype occurred many times. This chain connects TRBV4-1 to TRBJ1-1; D gene ambiguous. Germline CDR1 is MGHRA and CDR2 is YSYEKL. This CDR3 has 15 residues. With 1 base removed from V and 11 bases from J, the gap between germline ends came to 20 bases. The CDR3 region has the DNA TGCGCCAGCAGCCAAGCGACCTGGGTGGGGTCCGACGCTTTCTTT. The encoded protein is CASSQATWVGSDAFF.

Notes on this clonotype: Being one base from a much bigger clone, this may be a read error. This chain uses TRBV7-8 with TRBJ2-2; D ambiguous. The germline gives CDR1 SGHVS, CDR2 FQNEAQ. This CDR3 has 17 residues. The CDR3 region is CASRSGGAELNTVELFF. The CDR3 bases are TGTGCCAGCAGATCGGGCGGTGCAGAATTGAACACCGTGGAGCTGTTTTTT.

At least ten counts were recorded for this clonotype. The chain employs TRBV6-6 and TRBJ2-6; D is ambiguous. The CDR3 is 16 amino acids. The germline gives CDR1 MNHNY, CDR2 SVGAGI (reference sequence). V lost 0 bases and J lost 0, with 6 bases in between. DNA for the CDR3: TGTGCCAGCAGTTACTCTAGCCGCTCTGGGGCCAACGTCCTGACTTTC. Its protein product is CASSYSSRSGANVLTF.

This clonotype was seen many times. V is TRBV5-1 and J is TRBJ2-3; TRBD2 agrees at 10 bases. V lost 2 bases to trimming and J lost 2 bases; unmatched junction nucleotides: 5. This CDR3 comprises 16 residues. Germline V gene sequence: CDR1 SGHRS, CDR2 YFSETQ. This CDR3 reads CASSFGLAEITDTQYF. DNA for the CDR3: TGCGCCAGCAGCTTCGGACTAGCGGAGATCACAGATACGCAGTATTTT.

This clonotype was detected many times. The V call is TRBV6-1, the J call TRBJ2-3; 11 positions match TRBD2. In germline, CDR1 is MNHNS, CDR2 SASEGT. This CDR3 comprises 14 residues. V lost 7 bases to trimming and J lost 6 bases; unmatched junction nucleotides: 6. CDR3 DNA: TGTGCCAGCACAGAGAGGACTAGCGGGGATACGCAGTATTTT. It encodes CASTERTSGDTQYF.

The V gene is TRBV7-9, the J gene TRBJ2-7; tentative D call: TRBD1 (5 bases). Germline CDR1 reads SEHNR; CDR2 reads FQNEAQ (reference sequence). Trimming shortened V by 4 bases and J by 0 bases, and 13 bases separated the two germline ends. CDR3 length equals 15 residues. CDR3 nucleotide sequence: TGTGCCAGCAGCTCTAACCAGGGATTCTCCTACGAGCAGTACTTC. Encoded protein: CASSSNQGFSYEQYF.

This clonotype was observed at least ten times. CDR3 bases: TGTGCCAGCAGTTTATGGGGCGACAGGGCGGGTGAGACCCAGTACTTC. It codes for CASSLWGDRAGETQYF. V usage is TRBV28 and J usage is TRBJ2-5, with TRBD1 matching over 7 bases. Germline lookup yields CDR1 MDHEN and CDR2 SYDVKM. This CDR3 contains 16 residues. Trimming cost V 0 bases and J 5 bases; bases outside gene matches: 9.

The sample holds many counts of this clonotype. V is TRBV7-2 and J is TRBJ2-4; 7 bases are a match to TRBD2. The V segment lost 0 bases and the J segment 9 bases; nucleotides outside the gene matches: 5. The length of the CDR3 is 14 residues. Germline loops: CDR1 SGHTA, CDR2 FQGNSA. CDR3: CASSLAGGRTIQYF. The CDR3 region has the DNA TGTGCCAGCAGCTTAGCTGGCGGGAGAACCATTCAGTACTTC.

This clonotype has at least ten counts. The chain employs TRBV7-3 and TRBJ1-1, with TRBD1 matching over 8 bases. CDR1 and CDR2 from the germline V gene are SGHTA and FQGTGA. The CDR3 is 13 residues long. J lost 3 bases, V lost 4 bases, and 1 base had no gene match. The CDR3 DNA reads as TGTGCCAGCAGCTCAGGGGGCGACACTGAAGCTTTCTTT. It yields the protein CASSSGGDTEAFF.

This clonotype was counted at least ten times. The chain joins TRBV28 to TRBJ2-3; D gene unclear. Trimming removed 6 bases from V and 2 bases from J, with 15 bases in between. The V gene's germline CDR1 is MDHEN and CDR2 SYDVKM. The CDR3 extends over 15 amino acids. This CDR3 is CASSYLDSPTDTQYF. CDR3 nucleotide sequence: TGTGCCAGCAGCTACCTCGACTCTCCCACAGATACGCAGTATTTT.

This chain uses TRBV6-1 with TRBJ2-2; 10 bases line up with TRBD1. V shed 8 bases and J 6 bases; nucleotides not matched to a gene: 3. CDR3 length equals 13 residues. Germline CDR1 reads MNHNS; CDR2 reads SASEGT. The CDR3 spells CASRDRGSGELFF. In DNA form, the CDR3 reads TGTGCCAGCCGGGACAGGGGATCCGGGGAGCTGTTTTTT.

This clonotype has only a few counts. The rearrangement links TRBV10-3 to TRBJ1-1; a weak D match, TRBD1 (6 bases). The ends were cut back, 8 bases at V and 3 bases at J, with 16 bases in the middle. CDR1 is ENHRY and CDR2 is SYGVKD in the germline V gene. The length of the CDR3 is 14 residues. DNA of the CDR3: TGTGCCATCCGCAATAGACAGGAGGACACTGAAGCTTTCTTT. Protein sequence: CAIRNRQEDTEAFF.

This clonotype has ten or more counts. This rearrangement joins TRBV5-1 to TRBJ2-3; 9 bases match TRBD2. CDR1 and CDR2 (germline): SGHRS, YFSETQ. With 0 bases clipped from V and 5 bases from J, the junction kept 10 bases outside the gene matches. The CDR3 extends over 17 amino acids. DNA for the CDR3: TGCGCCAGCAGCTTGGCCTCGGTAGCGGGAGTGATAGATACGCAGTATTTT. Its translation: CASSLASVAGVIDTQYF.

This clonotype was seen ten or more times. This rearrangement joins TRBV18 to TRBJ2-3; no reliable D call. The V end was cut by 2 bases, the J end by 6 bases, with 9 bases between. Germline V lookup: CDR1 KGHSH, CDR2 LQKENI. The CDR3 contains 13 residues. The CDR3 loop reads CASSPELRDTQYF. The CDR3, as DNA: TGTGCCAGCTCACCAGAGTTGCGTGATACGCAGTATTTT.

J is TRBJ1-5 and V is TRBV18; no firm D call. The CDR3 contains 16 residues. Trimming removed 0 bases at V and 2 bases at J, with 11 bases between. Germline V gene sequence: CDR1 KGHSH, CDR2 LQKENI. The DNA for the CDR3 is TGTGCCAGCTCACCACCGATGGGGTCGCGCAATCAGCCCCAGCATTTT. Translation: CASSPPMGSRNQPQHF.

At least ten counts were recorded for this clonotype. V is TRBV12-3 or TRBV12-4 and J is TRBJ1-1; D gene unclear. The CDR3 sequence is 18 residues long. V shed 3 bases and J shed 2 bases, with 22 bases lying between them. The CDR3 loop is CASSFSRTSGIFNTEAFF. The CDR3 nucleotides are TGTGCCAGCAGTTTCAGCCGGACCAGCGGTATTTTTAACACTGAAGCTTTCTTT.

The chain has TRBV29-1 and TRBJ1-2; D ambiguous. Trimming took 6 bases from V and 5 from J, leaving 10 bases between them. CDR3 length equals 11 residues. The germline V gene has CDR1 SQVTM and CDR2 ANQGSEA. CDR3 coding DNA: TGCAGCGTGGCGTTCGCATATGGCTACACCTTC. Translation gives CSVAFAYGYTF.

The J gene is TRBJ1-3, the V gene TRBV10-2, with TRBD1 matching over 7 bases. The germline CDR1 and CDR2 sequences are WSHSY and SAAADI. The CDR3 has 16 amino acids. J lost 2 bases, V lost 5 bases, and 9 bases had no gene match. The CDR3 DNA reads TGCGCCAGCAGTATGAAGGGGGCGCCCCCTGGAAACACCATATATTTT. It codes for CASSMKGAPPGNTIYF.

The rearrangement uses TRBV10-2 and TRBJ2-1; TRBD2 agrees at 10 bases. The V gene's germline CDR1 is WSHSY and CDR2 SAAADI. The CDR3 covers 15 residues. V gave up 5 bases and J gave up 4 bases; unmatched junction bases: 5. The CDR3 is CASSNSGGTYNEQFF. In nucleotides, the CDR3 is TGCGCCAGCAGTAATAGCGGGGGGACTTACAATGAGCAGTTCTTC.

This clonotype was detected ten times or more. CDR3 residues: CASSMPGLHHEQYF. DNA for the CDR3: TGCGCCAGCAGCATGCCGGGACTGCACCACGAGCAGTACTTC. The chain has TRBV5-1 and TRBJ2-7, with D possibly TRBD2 on 6 matching bases. V was trimmed by 4 bases and J by 5 bases, leaving 16 bases between them. The CDR3 extends over 14 amino acids. Germline V gene data show CDR1 as SGHRS and CDR2 as YFSETQ. Based on the CDR3 plus reference TRBV5-1 and TRBJ2-7, the full variable domain is KAGVTQTPRYLIKTRGQQVTLSCSPISGHRSVSWYQQTPGQGLQFLFEYFSETQRNKGNFPGRFSGRQFSNSRSEMNVSTLELGDSALYLCASSMPGLHHEQYFGPGTRLTVT.